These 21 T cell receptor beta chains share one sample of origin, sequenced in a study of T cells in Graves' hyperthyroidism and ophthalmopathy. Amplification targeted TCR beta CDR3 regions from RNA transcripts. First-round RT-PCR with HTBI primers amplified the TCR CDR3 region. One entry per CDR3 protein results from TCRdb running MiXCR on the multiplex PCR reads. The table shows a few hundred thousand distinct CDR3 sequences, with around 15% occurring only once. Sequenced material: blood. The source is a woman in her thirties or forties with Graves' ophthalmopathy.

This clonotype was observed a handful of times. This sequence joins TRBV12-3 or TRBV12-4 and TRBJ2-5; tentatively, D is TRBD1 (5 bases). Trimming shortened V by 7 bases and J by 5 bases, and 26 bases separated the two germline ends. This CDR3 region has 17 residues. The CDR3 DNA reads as TGTGCCAGCACCCTAGGTGTAGGGGCCCCATCGCGGGAGACCCAGTACTTC. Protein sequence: CASTLGVGAPSRETQYF.

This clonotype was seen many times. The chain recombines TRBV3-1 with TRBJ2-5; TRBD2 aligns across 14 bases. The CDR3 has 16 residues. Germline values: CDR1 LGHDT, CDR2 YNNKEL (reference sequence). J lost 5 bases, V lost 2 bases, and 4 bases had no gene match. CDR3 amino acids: CASSQRTSGRRETQYF. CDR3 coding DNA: TGTGCCAGCAGCCAAAGGACTAGCGGGAGGAGGGAGACCCAGTACTTC.

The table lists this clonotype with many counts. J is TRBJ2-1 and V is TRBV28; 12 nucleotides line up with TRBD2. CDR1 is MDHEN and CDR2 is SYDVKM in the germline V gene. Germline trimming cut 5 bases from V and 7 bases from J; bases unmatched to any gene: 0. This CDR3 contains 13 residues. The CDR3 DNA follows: TGTGCCAGCAGTACTAGCGGGAGGAATGAGCAGTTCTTC. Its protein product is CASSTSGRNEQFF. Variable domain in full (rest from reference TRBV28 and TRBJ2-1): DVKVTQSSRYLVKRTGEKVFLECVQDMDHENMFWYRQDPGLGLRLIYFSYDVKMKEKGDIPEGYSVSREKKERFSLILESASTNQTSMYLCASSTSGRNEQFFGPGTRLTVL.

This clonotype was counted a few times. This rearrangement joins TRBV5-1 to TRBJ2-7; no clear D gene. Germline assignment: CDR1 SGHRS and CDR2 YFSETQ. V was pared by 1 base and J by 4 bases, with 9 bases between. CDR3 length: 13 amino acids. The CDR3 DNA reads TGCGCCAGCAGCTTGTCAAACACGTACGAGCAGTACTTC. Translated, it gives CASSLSNTYEQYF.

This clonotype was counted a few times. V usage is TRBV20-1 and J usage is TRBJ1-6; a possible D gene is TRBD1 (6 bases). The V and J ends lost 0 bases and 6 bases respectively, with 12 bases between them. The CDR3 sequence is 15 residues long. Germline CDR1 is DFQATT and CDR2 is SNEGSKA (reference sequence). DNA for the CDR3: TGCAGTGCTAGAGAGGGGGGGCAATCTAATTCACCCCTCCACTTT. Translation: CSAREGGQSNSPLHF.

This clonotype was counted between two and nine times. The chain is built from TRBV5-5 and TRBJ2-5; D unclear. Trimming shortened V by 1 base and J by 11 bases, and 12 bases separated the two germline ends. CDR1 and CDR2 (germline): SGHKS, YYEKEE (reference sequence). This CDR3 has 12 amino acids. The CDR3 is CASSLRETVQYF. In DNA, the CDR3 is TGTGCCAGCAGCTTGAGGGAAACAGTACAGTACTTC.

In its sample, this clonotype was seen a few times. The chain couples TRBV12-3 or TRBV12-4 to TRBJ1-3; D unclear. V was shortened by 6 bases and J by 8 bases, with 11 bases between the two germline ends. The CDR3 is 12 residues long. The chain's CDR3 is CASSVGKDTIYF. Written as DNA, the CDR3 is TGTGCCAGCAGCGTAGGGAAGGACACCATATATTTT.

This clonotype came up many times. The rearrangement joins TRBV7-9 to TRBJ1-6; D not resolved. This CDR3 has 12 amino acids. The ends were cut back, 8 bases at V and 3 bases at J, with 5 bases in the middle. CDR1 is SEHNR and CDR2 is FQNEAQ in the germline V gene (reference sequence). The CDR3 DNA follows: TGTGCCAGCGGAAACTATAATTCACCCCTCCACTTT. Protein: CASGNYNSPLHF.

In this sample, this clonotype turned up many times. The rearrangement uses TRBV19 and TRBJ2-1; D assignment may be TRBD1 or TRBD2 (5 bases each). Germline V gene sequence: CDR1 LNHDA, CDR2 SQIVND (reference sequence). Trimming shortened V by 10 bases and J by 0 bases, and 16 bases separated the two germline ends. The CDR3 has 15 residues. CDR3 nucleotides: TGTGCCACCAGACGCCCAGGGAGCTCCTACAATGAGCAGTTCTTC. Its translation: CATRRPGSSYNEQFF.

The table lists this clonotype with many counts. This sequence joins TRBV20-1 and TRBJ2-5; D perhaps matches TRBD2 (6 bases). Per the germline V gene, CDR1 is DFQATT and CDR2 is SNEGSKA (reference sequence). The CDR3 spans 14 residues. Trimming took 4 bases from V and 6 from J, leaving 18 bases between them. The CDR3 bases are TGCAGTGCTATTAGCGGCCTACCCCCAAAGACCCAGTACTTC. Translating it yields CSAISGLPPKTQYF.

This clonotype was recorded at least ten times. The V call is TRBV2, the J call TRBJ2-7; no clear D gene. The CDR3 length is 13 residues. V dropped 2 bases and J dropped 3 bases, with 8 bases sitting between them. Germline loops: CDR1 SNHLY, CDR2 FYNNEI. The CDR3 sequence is CASSETPIYEQYF. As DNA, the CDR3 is TGTGCCAGCAGTGAAACGCCGATCTACGAGCAGTACTTC.

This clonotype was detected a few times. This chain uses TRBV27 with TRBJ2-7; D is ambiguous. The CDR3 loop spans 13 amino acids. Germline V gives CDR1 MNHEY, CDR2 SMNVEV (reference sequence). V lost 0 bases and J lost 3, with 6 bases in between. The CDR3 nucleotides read TGTGCCAGCAGTTTATCCCCCATCTACGAGCAGTACTTC. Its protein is CASSLSPIYEQYF.

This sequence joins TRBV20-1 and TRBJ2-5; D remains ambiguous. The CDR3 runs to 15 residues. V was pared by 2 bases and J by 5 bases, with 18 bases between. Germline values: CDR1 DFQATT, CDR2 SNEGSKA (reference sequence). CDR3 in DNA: TGCAGTGCTAGAAGGCTTCGAGGTCGGTGGGAGACCCAGTACTTC. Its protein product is CSARRLRGRWETQYF.

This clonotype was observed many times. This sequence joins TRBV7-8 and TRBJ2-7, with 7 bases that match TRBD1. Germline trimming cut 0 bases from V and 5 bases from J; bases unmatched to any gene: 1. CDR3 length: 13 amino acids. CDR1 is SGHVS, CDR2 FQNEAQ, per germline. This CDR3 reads CASSLAGGNEQYF. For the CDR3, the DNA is TGTGCCAGCAGCTTAGCAGGGGGCAACGAGCAGTACTTC.

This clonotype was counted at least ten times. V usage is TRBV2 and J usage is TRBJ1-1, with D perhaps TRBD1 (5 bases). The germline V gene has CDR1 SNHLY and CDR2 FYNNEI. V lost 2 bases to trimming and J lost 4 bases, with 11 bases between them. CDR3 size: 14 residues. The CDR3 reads CASSEWGVSTEAFF. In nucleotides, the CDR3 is TGTGCCAGCAGTGAATGGGGGGTGAGCACTGAAGCTTTCTTT.

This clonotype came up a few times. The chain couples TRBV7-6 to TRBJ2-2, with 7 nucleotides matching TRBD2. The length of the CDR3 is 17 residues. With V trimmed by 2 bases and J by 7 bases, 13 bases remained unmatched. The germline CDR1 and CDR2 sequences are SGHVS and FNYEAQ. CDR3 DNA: TGTGCCAGCAGCTTACCAGTGGGAGGGCCCGTACTCGGGGAGCTGTTTTTT. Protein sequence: CASSLPVGGPVLGELFF.

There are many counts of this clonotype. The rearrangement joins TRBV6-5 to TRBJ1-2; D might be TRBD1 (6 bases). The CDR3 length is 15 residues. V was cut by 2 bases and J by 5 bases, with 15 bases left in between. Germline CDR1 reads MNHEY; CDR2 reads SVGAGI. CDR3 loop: CASSYGGGGMYGYTF. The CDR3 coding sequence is TGTGCCAGCAGTTACGGGGGCGGAGGGATGTATGGCTACACCTTC.

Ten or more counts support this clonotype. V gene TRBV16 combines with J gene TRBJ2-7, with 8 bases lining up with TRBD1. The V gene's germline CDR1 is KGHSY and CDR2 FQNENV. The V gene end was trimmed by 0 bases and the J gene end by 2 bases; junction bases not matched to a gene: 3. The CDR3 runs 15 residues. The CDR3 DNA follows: TGTGCCAGCAGCCAATCTAGGACAGGGACCTACGAGCAGTACTTC. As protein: CASSQSRTGTYEQYF.

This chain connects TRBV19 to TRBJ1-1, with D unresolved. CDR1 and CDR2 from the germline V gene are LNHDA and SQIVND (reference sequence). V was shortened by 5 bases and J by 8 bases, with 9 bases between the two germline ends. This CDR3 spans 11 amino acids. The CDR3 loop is CASSFTGEAFF. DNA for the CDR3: TGTGCCAGTAGTTTTACGGGCGAAGCTTTCTTT.

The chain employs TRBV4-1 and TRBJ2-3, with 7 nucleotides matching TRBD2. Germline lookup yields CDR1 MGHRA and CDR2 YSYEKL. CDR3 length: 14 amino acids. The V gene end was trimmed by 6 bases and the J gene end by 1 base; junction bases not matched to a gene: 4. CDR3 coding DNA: TGCGCCAGCAGAAGGGCGGGAGGCACAGATACGCAGTATTTT. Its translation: CASRRAGGTDTQYF.

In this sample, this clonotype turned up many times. Written as DNA, the CDR3 is TGTGCCAGCAGCTTAGATCGCCCAGCCGCCTACGAGCAGTACTTC. This codes for CASSLDRPAAYEQYF. The J gene is TRBJ2-7, the V gene TRBV11-2; D gene uncertain. V lost 0 bases, J lost 2 bases, and 11 bases lay in between. This CDR3 spans 15 amino acids. From germline, CDR1 is SGHAT and CDR2 FQNNGV.